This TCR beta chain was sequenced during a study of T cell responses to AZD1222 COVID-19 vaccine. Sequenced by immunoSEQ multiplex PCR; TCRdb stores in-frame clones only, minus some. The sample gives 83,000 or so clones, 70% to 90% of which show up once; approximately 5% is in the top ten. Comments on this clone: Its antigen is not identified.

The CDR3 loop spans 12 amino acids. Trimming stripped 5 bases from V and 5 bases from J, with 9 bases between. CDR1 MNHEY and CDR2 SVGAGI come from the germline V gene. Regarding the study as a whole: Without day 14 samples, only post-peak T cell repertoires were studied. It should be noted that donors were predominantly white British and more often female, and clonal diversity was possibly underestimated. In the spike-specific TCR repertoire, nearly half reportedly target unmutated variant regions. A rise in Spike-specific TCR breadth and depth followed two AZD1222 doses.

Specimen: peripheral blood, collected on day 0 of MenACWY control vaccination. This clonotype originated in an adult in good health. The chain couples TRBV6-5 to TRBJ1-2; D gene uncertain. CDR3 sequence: CASSPGGYGYTF. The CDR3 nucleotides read TGTGCCAGCAGTCCCGGAGGGTATGGCTACACCTTC.